This TCR beta chain was captured by sequencing in a study of cytomegalovirus exposure and HLA in healthy donors. Study-wide background: Some 180 million T cells yielded around 120 million unique TCR beta sequences in earlier analysis. Study-wide findings and caveats: Highly shared variants forming one cluster were likely a sequencing artifact.

CDR3 size: 12 residues. V lost 9 bases and J 3 bases, leaving 12 bases between the germline ends. Germline V CDR1 and CDR2: LNHDA, SQIVND (reference sequence). Comment on this clone: Its antigen remains unidentified.

The study ran its PCR with 60 Vbeta and 13 Jbeta primers. Using immunoSEQ multiplex PCR, the repertoire was profiled, and TCRdb retains in-frame clones only, with some absent. The table includes about 210,000 clones, approximately 80% detected once. The sequencing sample was made of PBMCs. The TCR comes from a man aged 35 to 55 in good health and CMV-seropositive. The rearrangement uses TRBV19 and TRBJ2-7, with D possibly being TRBD2 (6 bases). The CDR3 DNA follows: TGTGCCAGCCGGGACGGGGGCTACGAGCAGTACTTC. Encoded protein: CASRDGGYEQYF.